This entry lists 5 T cell receptor beta chains sequenced from one sample in a study of regulatory T cells in long-lasting Graves disease. Researchers made TCR beta libraries by using iRepertoire HTBI primers and running Arm-PCR on CDR3 regions. TCRdb re-called the multiplex PCR reads with MiXCR, one entry per CDR3 protein. In the table there are approximately 470,000 distinct CDR3 sequences, less than 25% of which are singletons. Noted time point: persistent/refractory GD, antithyroid drugs over 5 years with positive TRAb. PBMC-derived RNA was used for the TCR library. The source material was peripheral blood mononuclear cells (PBMCs), sampled when the disease was refractory, from a patient treated with antithyroid drugs. These receptors originate from a female donor with Graves disease.

This clonotype was counted ten times or more. This chain connects TRBV10-3 to TRBJ2-7, with D perhaps being TRBD1 or TRBD2 (5 bases each). CDR1 and CDR2 (germline): ENHRY, SYGVKD. This CDR3 has 14 amino acids. Between the trimmed V and J ends, which lost 4 bases and 4 bases, there was a span of 14 bases. CDR3 region: CAISGGSIGYEQYF. The CDR3 DNA sequence: TGTGCCATCAGTGGGGGGTCGATTGGGTACGAGCAGTACTTC.

The chain recombines TRBV20-1 with TRBJ1-5; tentative D call: TRBD1 (6 bases). CDR1 and CDR2 from the germline V gene are DFQATT and SNEGSKA (reference sequence). CDR3 length: 14 residues. V gave up 3 bases and J gave up 3 bases, with 12 bases separating them. This chain's CDR3 is CSASLTGYNQPQHF. The DNA of the CDR3 is TGCAGTGCTAGCTTAACAGGGTACAATCAGCCCCAGCATTTT.

Note on this clonotype: This may be a read error: a much more frequent sequence differs by one nucleotide. This chain joins TRBV5-1 and TRBJ1-1; 7 bases map to TRBD1. The V gene's germline CDR1 is SGHRS and CDR2 YFSETQ. The CDR3 covers 15 residues. CDR3 DNA sequence: TGCGCCAGCAGCTTGGGAGTGACAGGGACAACTGAAGCTCTCTTT. It codes for CASSLGVTGTTEALF.

This clonotype was counted many times. The V gene is TRBV15, the J gene TRBJ2-2; 7 nucleotides match TRBD1. V gave up 0 bases and J gave up 2 bases; unmatched junction bases: 3. The CDR3 runs to 16 residues. The germline gives CDR1 LNHNV, CDR2 YYDKDF (reference sequence). The CDR3 here is CATSRERGLNTGELFF. The CDR3 nucleotides read TGTGCCACCAGCAGAGAAAGGGGGCTTAACACCGGGGAGCTGTTTTTT.

This clonotype has just one count. The chain combines TRBV2 with TRBJ1-2; no clear D. The CDR3 consists of 12 residues. Germline-derived CDR1 and CDR2 are SNHLY and FYNNEI. Trimming pared 7 bases from V and 2 bases from J, leaving 8 bases between. The CDR3 is CASNSGNYGYTF. CDR3 coding DNA: TGTGCCAGCAACTCAGGAAACTATGGCTACACCTTC.